Listed here are 17 T cell receptor beta chains from one sample, sequenced in a study of cytomegalovirus exposure and HLA in healthy donors. Vbeta (60) and Jbeta (13) primers were used in the PCR. TCRdb keeps only in-frame clones here, not all; method: immunoSEQ multiplex PCR. Here the sample spans around 140,000 clones, around 83% being singletons. The material sequenced was PBMCs. The receptor set was obtained from a woman aged 45-60 years in good health and CMV-seropositive.

This sequence joins TRBV10-3 and TRBJ1-2; 8 positions match TRBD1. The CDR3 extends over 17 amino acids. Per germline, CDR1 ENHRY and CDR2 SYGVKD. J was trimmed by 3 bases and V by 5 bases; bases with no gene match: 14. CDR3 in DNA: TGTGCCATCAGTAACCACGACCGGACAGGGAACGACTATGGCTACACCTTC. It yields the protein CAISNHDRTGNDYGYTF.

The J gene is TRBJ2-5, the V gene TRBV19; 8 bases fit TRBD1. V dropped 4 bases and J dropped 4; count of bases not matched to a gene: 8. Germline V gene sequence: CDR1 LNHDA, CDR2 SQIVND (reference sequence). The length of the CDR3 is 15 residues. The CDR3 here is CASSTGTGLGETQYF. CDR3 sequence (DNA): TGTGCCAGTAGTACGGGGACAGGTTTGGGAGAGACCCAGTACTTC.

This clone has more than one count but fewer than ten. This chain links TRBV5-1 with TRBJ2-1; 10 bases are shared with TRBD1. The CDR3 runs to 16 residues. The germline V gene has CDR1 SGHRS and CDR2 YFSETQ. V was pared by 0 bases and J by 6 bases, with 6 bases of the junction left unmatched. CDR3 sequence reads: CASSLGGTGAINEQFF. CDR3 DNA sequence: TGCGCCAGCAGCTTGGGGGGGACAGGGGCGATCAATGAGCAGTTCTTC.

This sequence joins TRBV7-2 and TRBJ1-1, with a possible D match to TRBD1 (5 bases). The germline V gene encodes CDR1 SGHTA and CDR2 FQGNSA. The CDR3 is 15 amino acids. V lost 1 base to trimming and J lost 5 bases, with 14 bases between them. The DNA for the CDR3 is TGTGCCAGCAGCTTAGACGGACATCAGGGAACTGAAGCTTTCTTT. Translated: CASSLDGHQGTEAFF. Based on the CDR3 plus reference TRBV7-2 and TRBJ1-1, the full variable domain is GAGVSQSPSNKVTEKGKDVELRCDPISGHTALYWYRQSLGQGLEFLIYFQGNSAPDKSGLPSDRFSAERTGGSVSTLTIQRTQQEDSAVYLCASSLDGHQGTEAFFGQGTRLTVV.

The J gene is TRBJ2-5, the V gene TRBV6-6; D call uncertain. Trimming took 2 bases from V and 1 from J, leaving 5 bases between them. Per the germline V gene, CDR1 is MNHNY and CDR2 is SVGAGI (reference sequence). This CDR3 region has 13 residues. The CDR3, as DNA: TGTGCCAGCAGTTACCCTATCCAAGAGACCCAGTACTTC. Protein: CASSYPIQETQYF.

V usage is TRBV28 and J usage is TRBJ2-3; weak D call: TRBD1 (5 bases). V was shortened by 5 bases and J by 6 bases, with 9 bases between the two germline ends. Per germline, CDR1 MDHEN and CDR2 SYDVKM. CDR3 size: 12 residues. The CDR3 coding sequence is TGTGCCAGCAGTCCACAGGTTGATACGCAGTATTTT. Translation: CASSPQVDTQYF.

This clone was recorded once. J is TRBJ1-2 and V is TRBV28; 11 positions agree with TRBD1. Unmatched junction bases numbered 9, after V lost 4 bases and J lost 2 bases. Germline V CDR1 and CDR2: MDHEN, SYDVKM. The CDR3 spans 17 residues. The CDR3 DNA reads as TGTGCCAGCAGTTCCTCAGGACAGGGGGCTCTGAACTATGGCTACACCTTC. Protein sequence: CASSSSGQGALNYGYTF.

V and J are TRBV4-3 and TRBJ1-3; TRBD1 might be the D (5 bases). The CDR3 is 15 residues long. V gave up 1 base and J gave up 6 bases, with 13 bases separating them. Germline CDR1 LGHNA, CDR2 YSLEER. The CDR3 nucleotides read TGCGCCAGCAGCCAAGGGTGGCAGGGTCTAAACACCATATATTTT. It yields the protein CASSQGWQGLNTIYF.

Regarding this clone: An end of the junction does not agree with germline; a read error may underlie this. This rearrangement joins TRBV11-2 to TRBJ1-1; unclear D gene. The germline V gene encodes CDR1 SGHAT and CDR2 FQNNGV. The CDR3 length is 11 residues. The CDR3 region has the DNA TGTGTCAGCAGCTTACAAACTGAAGCTTTCTTT. Translation gives CVSSLQTEAFF. Variable domain in full (rest from reference TRBV11-2 and TRBJ1-1): EAGVAQSPRYKIIEKRQSVAFWCNPISGHATLYWYQQILGQGPKLLIQFQNNGVVDDSQLPKDRFSAERLKGVDSTLKIQPAKLEDSAVYLCVSSLQTEAFFGQGTRLTVV.

The J gene is TRBJ2-7, the V gene TRBV28, with TRBD1 matching 11 bases. The germline CDR1 and CDR2 sequences are MDHEN and SYDVKM. The V segment lost 4 bases and the J segment 7 bases; nucleotides outside the gene matches: 6. This CDR3 has 14 amino acids. Here the CDR3 DNA reads TGTGCCAGCAGTTGGACAGGGGGCTGGAGGGAGCAGTACTTC. Protein product: CASSWTGGWREQYF.

The chain employs TRBV5-1 and TRBJ1-2; D is unclear. The CDR3 totals 14 residues. V was clipped by 1 base and J by 0 bases, with 7 bases between them. In germline, CDR1 is SGHRS, CDR2 YFSETQ. CDR3 loop: CASSLTAANYGYTF. DNA for the CDR3: TGCGCCAGCAGCTTGACAGCAGCTAACTATGGCTACACCTTC. Filled out from reference TRBV5-1 and TRBJ1-2, the complete variable domain reads KAGVTQTPRYLIKTRGQQVTLSCSPISGHRSVSWYQQTPGQGLQFLFEYFSETQRNKGNFPGRFSGRQFSNSRSEMNVSTLELGDSALYLCASSLTAANYGYTFGSGTRLTVV.

The V call is TRBV11-2, the J call TRBJ2-7; TRBD2 agrees at 8 bases. Germline CDR1 reads SGHAT; CDR2 reads FQNNGV. Trimming at V came to 1 base and at J to 5 bases, leaving 4 bases not matched to a gene. The CDR3 spans 14 residues. The CDR3 DNA is TGTGCCAGCAGCTTAGGTTTTAGCGGGAACGAGCAGTACTTC. Translation: CASSLGFSGNEQYF. The full variable domain, its missing parts supplied by reference TRBV11-2 and TRBJ2-7, is EAGVAQSPRYKIIEKRQSVAFWCNPISGHATLYWYQQILGQGPKLLIQFQNNGVVDDSQLPKDRFSAERLKGVDSTLKIQPAKLEDSAVYLCASSLGFSGNEQYFGPGTRLTVT.

To note about this clone: The same CDR3 can be traced to other DNA sequences in this sample. This chain uses TRBV5-1 with TRBJ1-2; tentative D call: TRBD1 (6 bases). From germline, CDR1 is SGHRS and CDR2 YFSETQ. The V and J ends lost 0 bases and 2 bases respectively, with 11 bases between them. The CDR3 loop spans 15 amino acids. For the CDR3, the DNA is TGCGCCAGCAGCTTGGGTCAGGGGTCGAACTATGGCTACACCTTC. Protein product: CASSLGQGSNYGYTF.

The chain combines TRBV28 with TRBJ1-1; no clear D. The CDR3 is made up of 15 amino acids. Germline V gene sequence: CDR1 MDHEN, CDR2 SYDVKM. V was clipped by 6 bases and J by 4 bases, with 18 bases between them. The CDR3 DNA follows: TGTGCCAGCAGCCTCTTCGAGAATGATGGCACTGAAGCTTTCTTT. Translation gives CASSLFENDGTEAFF.

This chain uses TRBV6-1 with TRBJ2-7, with D tentatively TRBD1 (6 bases). Germline-derived CDR1 and CDR2 are MNHNS and SASEGT. CDR3 size: 12 residues. V lost 9 bases, J lost 3 bases, and 12 bases lay in between. The CDR3 DNA reads TGTGCCAGATCACAGGGAGACTACGAGCAGTACTTC. This gives the protein CARSQGDYEQYF.

The rearrangement joins TRBV15 to TRBJ2-5; D is ambiguous. CDR1 LNHNV and CDR2 YYDKDF come from the germline V gene (reference sequence). V dropped 1 base and J dropped 1 base, with 13 bases sitting between them. This CDR3 contains 16 residues. The DNA of the CDR3 is TGTGCCACCAGCAGAGTGAATCAAGCGACCCAAGAGACCCAGTACTTC. As protein: CATSRVNQATQETQYF. The full variable domain, with the rest looked up from reference TRBV15 and TRBJ2-5, is DAMVIQNPRYQVTQFGKPVTLSCSQTLNHNVMYWYQQKSSQAPKLLFHYYDKDFNNEADTPDNFQSRRPNTSFCFLDIRSPGLGDTAMYLCATSRVNQATQETQYFGPGTRLLVL.

Regarding this clone: The final CDR3 position lacks the conserved phenylalanine or tryptophan, pointing to a likely read error. Written as DNA, the CDR3 is TGTGCCAGCAGTCCAGGGGTGGGTTTAAATCAGCCCCAGCATCTT. Protein sequence: CASSPGVGLNQPQHL. The chain couples TRBV7-9 to TRBJ1-5; D perhaps matches TRBD1 (6 bases). V was clipped by 6 bases and J by 4 bases, with 16 bases between them. Germline values: CDR1 SEHNR, CDR2 FQNEAQ (reference sequence). The CDR3 is made up of 15 amino acids.